The 9 T cell receptor beta chains below come from one sample, sequenced in a study of CD8 T cells in Susac syndrome (dated by TCRdb to about 2019). The library was prepared using the immunoSEQ multiplex PCR assay. RNA was extracted using the RNeasy kit, and roughly 0.45 to 1 ug of the RNA was reverse transcribed with random hexamers. TCRdb reprocessed the public reads (quality trimming at Q25 with fastp, clone calling with MiXCR) and kept in-frame beta chains. Rows with a matching CDR3 protein are joined into one entry that keeps the most common DNA and genes. In this sample the table shows some 200,000 distinct CDR3 sequences, just under 95% of which occur a single time. The ten most abundant clones make up around 0.16% of the sample. The sequenced sample consisted of CD8+ T cells from PBMCs. Every receptor here comes from a human donor with Susac syndrome.

A single count supports this clonotype. The V call is TRBV7-8, the J call TRBJ2-5; 7 bases are shared with TRBD1. CDR3 length: 13 amino acids. Germline-derived CDR1 and CDR2 are SGHVS and FQNEAQ. The ends lost 5 bases at V and 3 bases at J; junction bases unmatched: 3. Here the CDR3 reads CASSTGTEETQYF. The CDR3, as DNA: TGTGCCAGCAGCACCGGGACAGAAGAGACCCAGTACTTC.

A single count supports this clonotype. The chain recombines TRBV12-3 or TRBV12-4 with TRBJ2-7; 14 nucleotides agree with TRBD2. The J segment lost 7 bases and the V segment lost 4 bases, leaving 15 bases of the junction unmatched. This CDR3 is 18 amino acids long. CDR3 loop: CASSSKGLAGGPPQEQYF. In DNA, the CDR3 is TGTGCCAGCAGTTCAAAAGGACTAGCGGGGGGCCCCCCTCAAGAGCAGTACTTC.

Here the CDR3 DNA reads TGTGCCAGCAGTTTAGGAGGAGACTACGAGCAGTACTTC. Its translation is CASSLGGDYEQYF. The chain recombines TRBV28 with TRBJ2-7; D may be TRBD2 (5 bases). This CDR3 has 13 amino acids. CDR1 is MDHEN and CDR2 is SYDVKM in the germline V gene. V lost 2 bases, J lost 3 bases, and 8 bases lay in between.

The chain combines TRBV13 with TRBJ2-1; D is possibly TRBD1 (6 bases). Germline CDR1 reads PRHDT; CDR2 reads FYEKMQ (reference sequence). The CDR3 has 16 residues. V was cut by 4 bases and J by 6 bases, with 19 bases left in between. The CDR3 bases are TGTGCCAGCAGCTCCCCCCAGGGGTCGCCCGGCAATGAGCAGTTCTTC. It encodes CASSSPQGSPGNEQFF.

V and J are TRBV7-9 and TRBJ2-1; TRBD2 aligns across 9 bases. CDR3 length: 13 residues. Germline CDR1 and CDR2: SEHNR and FQNEAQ (reference sequence). With 1 base clipped from V and 10 bases from J, the junction kept 2 bases outside the gene matches. The CDR3 nucleotides read TGTGCCAGCAGCTTAGGGACTAGCGCCGAGCAGTTCTTC. Protein product: CASSLGTSAEQFF.

The chain links TRBV2 to TRBJ2-5; possible D gene TRBD1, 6 bases. V shed 3 bases and J shed 3 bases, with 14 bases lying between them. CDR1 SNHLY and CDR2 FYNNEI come from the germline V gene. The CDR3 extends over 15 amino acids. The CDR3 sequence: CASSDPGVWKETQYF. CDR3 coding DNA: TGTGCCAGCAGTGACCCAGGGGTGTGGAAAGAGACCCAGTACTTC.

J is TRBJ2-5 and V is TRBV7-9, with 12 bases that match TRBD1. The CDR3 spans 16 residues. Germline CDR1 is SEHNR and CDR2 is FQNEAQ (reference sequence). Unmatched junction bases numbered 9, after V lost 5 bases and J lost 5 bases. CDR3: CASSARDRGRPETQYF. CDR3 in DNA: TGTGCCAGCAGCGCCCGGGACAGGGGGCGGCCGGAGACCCAGTACTTC. The full variable domain, its missing parts supplied by reference TRBV7-9 and TRBJ2-5, is DTGVSQNPRHKITKRGQNVTFRCDPISEHNRLYWYRQTLGQGPEFLTYFQNEAQLEKSRLLSDRFSAERPKGSFSTLEIQRTEQGDSAMYLCASSARDRGRPETQYFGPGTRLLVL.

The J gene is TRBJ2-2, the V gene TRBV29-1, with 11 nucleotides matching TRBD2. After removal of 6 bases from V and 1 base from J, the junction contained 4 bases not matched to a gene. The CDR3 length is 15 residues. Germline V gene lookup returns CDR1 SQVTM and CDR2 ANQGSEA. The CDR3 is CSVPGLAGNTGELFF. The CDR3 region has the DNA TGCAGCGTCCCAGGACTAGCGGGGAACACCGGGGAGCTGTTTTTT.

This clonotype was seen once. V usage is TRBV4-1 and J usage is TRBJ2-1; 13 nucleotides line up with TRBD2. The CDR3 is made up of 19 amino acids. Germline CDR1 and CDR2: MGHRA and YSYEKL. The trim removed 3 bases at V and 8 bases at J, leaving 16 bases unmatched. The CDR3 protein is CASSHSRLAGGKVQHEQFF. The CDR3 coding sequence is TGCGCCAGCAGCCATTCGAGACTAGCGGGAGGCAAAGTACAACATGAGCAGTTCTTC.